Given below is one TCR beta chain in context. What it recognizes is unknown. The data belong to a study of OX40 agonist ivuxolimab in advanced cancers. Study as a whole: Treatment of patients was with ivuxolimab, an agonistic anti-OX40 (CD134) antibody. Patients achieving partial responses numbered three: one hepatocellular carcinoma case and two cutaneous melanoma cases. Study outcomes and limitations: The study observed clonal expansion of CD4+ and CD8+ blood T cells by week 6 at 0.1 to 3.0 mg/kg. Low normalized T-cell clonal expansion was also seen in some nonresponders.

The table came from immunoSEQ multiplex PCR; TCRdb's copy has only in-frame clones and leaves some out. The table has more than 60,000 clones, approximately 83% seen once. This CDR3 region has 14 residues. Germline values: CDR1 MNHEY, CDR2 SMNVEV (reference sequence). V was pared by 6 bases and J by 2 bases, with 13 bases between. The sample in question was CD4+ or CD8+ T cells sorted from blood, obtained in a trial of the OX40 agonist ivuxolimab. This sequence originates from an adult with an advanced solid tumor such as melanoma, head and neck, liver or kidney cancer. This chain joins TRBV27 and TRBJ2-5, with D possibly TRBD1 on 6 matching bases. DNA for the CDR3: TGTGCCAGCAGAAAGACAGGCCGACAAGAGACCCAGTACTTC. Protein sequence: CASRKTGRQETQYF.